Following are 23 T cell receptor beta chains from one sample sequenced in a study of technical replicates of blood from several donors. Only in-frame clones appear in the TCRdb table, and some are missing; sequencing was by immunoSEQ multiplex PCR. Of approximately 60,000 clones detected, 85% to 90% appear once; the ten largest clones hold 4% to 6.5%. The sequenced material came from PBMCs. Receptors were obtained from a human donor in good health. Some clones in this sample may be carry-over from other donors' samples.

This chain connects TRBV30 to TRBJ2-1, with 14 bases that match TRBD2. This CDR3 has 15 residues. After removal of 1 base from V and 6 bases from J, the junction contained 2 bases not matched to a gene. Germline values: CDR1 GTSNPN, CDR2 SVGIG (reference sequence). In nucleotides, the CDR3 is TGTGCCTGGAGTGAGGGACTAGCGGGAGCCAATGAGCAGTTCTTC. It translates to CAWSEGLAGANEQFF.

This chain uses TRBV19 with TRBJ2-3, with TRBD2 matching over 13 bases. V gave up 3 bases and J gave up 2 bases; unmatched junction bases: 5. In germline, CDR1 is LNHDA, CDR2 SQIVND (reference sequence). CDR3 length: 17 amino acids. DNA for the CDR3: TGTGCCAGTAGTATCCTGACTAGCGGGGGGACCACAGATACGCAGTATTTT. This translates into CASSILTSGGTTDTQYF.

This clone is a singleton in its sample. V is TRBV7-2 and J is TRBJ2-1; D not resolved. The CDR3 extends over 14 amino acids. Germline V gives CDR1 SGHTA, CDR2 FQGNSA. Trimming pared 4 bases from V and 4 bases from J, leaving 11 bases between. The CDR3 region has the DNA TGTGCCAGCAGCTCAGCAGGAGTTTACAATGAGCAGTTCTTC. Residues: CASSSAGVYNEQFF.

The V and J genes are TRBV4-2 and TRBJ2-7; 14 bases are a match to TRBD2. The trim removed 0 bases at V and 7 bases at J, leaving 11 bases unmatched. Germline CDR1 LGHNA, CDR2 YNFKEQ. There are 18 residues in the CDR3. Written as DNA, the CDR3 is TGTGCCAGCAGCCAAGATCCCGCGTGGACTAGCGGGAGGTGTGAGCAGTACTTC. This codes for CASSQDPAWTSGRCEQYF.

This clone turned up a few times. CDR3 DNA sequence: TGTGCCAGCAGTGAACCTCTAGCCCTAAGCGGGGCAGATACGCAGTATTTT. It yields the protein CASSEPLALSGADTQYF. The J gene is TRBJ2-3, the V gene TRBV6-1; 7 bases line up with TRBD2. Per the germline V gene, CDR1 is MNHNS and CDR2 is SASEGT. Trimming removed 2 bases from V and 4 bases from J; junction bases left unmatched: 12. This CDR3 is 17 amino acids long.

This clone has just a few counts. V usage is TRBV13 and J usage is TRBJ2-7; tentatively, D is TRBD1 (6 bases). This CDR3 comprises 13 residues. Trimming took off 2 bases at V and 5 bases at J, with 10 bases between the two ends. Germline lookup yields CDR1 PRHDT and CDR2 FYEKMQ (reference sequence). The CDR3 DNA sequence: TGTGCCAGCAGCTTATACAGGGCGAACGAGCAGTACTTC. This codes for CASSLYRANEQYF.

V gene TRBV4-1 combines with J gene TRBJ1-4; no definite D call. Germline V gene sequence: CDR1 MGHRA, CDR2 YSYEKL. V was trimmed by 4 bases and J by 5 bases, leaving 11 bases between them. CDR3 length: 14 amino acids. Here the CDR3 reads CASSRNPTNEKLFF. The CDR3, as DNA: TGCGCCAGCAGCCGTAACCCCACAAATGAAAAACTGTTTTTT.

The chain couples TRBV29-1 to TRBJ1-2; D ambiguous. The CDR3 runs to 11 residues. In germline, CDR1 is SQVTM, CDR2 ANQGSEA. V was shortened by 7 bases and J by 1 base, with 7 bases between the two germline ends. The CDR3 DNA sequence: TGCAGCGGGCTTCTTAACTATGGCTACACCTTC. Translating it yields CSGLLNYGYTF.

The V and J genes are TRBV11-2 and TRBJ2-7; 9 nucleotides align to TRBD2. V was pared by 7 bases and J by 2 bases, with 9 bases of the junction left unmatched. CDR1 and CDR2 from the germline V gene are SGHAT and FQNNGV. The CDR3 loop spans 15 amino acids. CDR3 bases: TGTGCCAGCACCCTCGGGACTAGCCCTACCTACGAGCAGTACTTC. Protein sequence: CASTLGTSPTYEQYF. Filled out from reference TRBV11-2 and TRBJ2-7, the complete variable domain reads EAGVAQSPRYKIIEKRQSVAFWCNPISGHATLYWYQQILGQGPKLLIQFQNNGVVDDSQLPKDRFSAERLKGVDSTLKIQPAKLEDSAVYLCASTLGTSPTYEQYFGPGTRLTVT.

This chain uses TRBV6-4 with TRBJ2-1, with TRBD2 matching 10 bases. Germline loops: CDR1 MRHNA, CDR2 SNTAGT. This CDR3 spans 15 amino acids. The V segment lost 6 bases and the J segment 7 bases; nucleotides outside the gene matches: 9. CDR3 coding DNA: TGTGCCAGCAGCCAACTAGCGGGATCGTCAAATGAGCAGTTCTTC. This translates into CASSQLAGSSNEQFF.

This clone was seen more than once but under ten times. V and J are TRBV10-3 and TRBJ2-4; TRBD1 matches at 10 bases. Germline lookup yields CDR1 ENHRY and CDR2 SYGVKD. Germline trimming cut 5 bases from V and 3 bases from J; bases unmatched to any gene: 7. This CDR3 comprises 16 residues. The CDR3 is CAISQTGGGGKNIQYF. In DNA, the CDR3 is TGTGCCATCAGTCAGACAGGGGGCGGAGGCAAAAACATTCAGTACTTC.

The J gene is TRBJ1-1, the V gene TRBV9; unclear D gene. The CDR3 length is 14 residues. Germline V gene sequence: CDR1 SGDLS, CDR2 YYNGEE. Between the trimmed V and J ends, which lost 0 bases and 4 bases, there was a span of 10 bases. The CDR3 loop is CASSVGGGSTEAFF. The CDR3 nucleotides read TGTGCCAGCAGCGTAGGGGGAGGGAGCACTGAAGCTTTCTTT.

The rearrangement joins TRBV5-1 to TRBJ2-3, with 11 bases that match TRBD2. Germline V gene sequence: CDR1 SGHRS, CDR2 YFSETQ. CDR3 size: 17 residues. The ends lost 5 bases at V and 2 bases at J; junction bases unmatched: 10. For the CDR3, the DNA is TGCGCCAGCAGAGGGATAGCGGGGGGGACGTTCACAGATACGCAGTATTTT. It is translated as CASRGIAGGTFTDTQYF.

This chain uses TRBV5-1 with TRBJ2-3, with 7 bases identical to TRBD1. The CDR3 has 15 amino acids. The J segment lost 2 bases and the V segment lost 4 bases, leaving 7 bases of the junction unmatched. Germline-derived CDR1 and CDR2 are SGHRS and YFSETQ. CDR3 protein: CASSIPQGNTDTQYF. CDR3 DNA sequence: TGCGCCAGCAGCATCCCACAGGGGAACACAGATACGCAGTATTTT.

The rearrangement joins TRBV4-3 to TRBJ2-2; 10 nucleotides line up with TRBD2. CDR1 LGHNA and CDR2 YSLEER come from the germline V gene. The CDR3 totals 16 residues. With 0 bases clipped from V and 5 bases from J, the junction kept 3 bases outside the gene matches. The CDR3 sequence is CASSQDISGGTGELFF. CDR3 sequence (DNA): TGCGCCAGCAGCCAAGATATTAGCGGGGGGACCGGGGAGCTGTTTTTT.

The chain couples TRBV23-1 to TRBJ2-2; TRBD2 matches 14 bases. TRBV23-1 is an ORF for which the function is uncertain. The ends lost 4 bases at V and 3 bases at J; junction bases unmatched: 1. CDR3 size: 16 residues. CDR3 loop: CASSRGLAGDTGELFF. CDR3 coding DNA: TGCGCCAGCAGTCGGGGACTAGCGGGAGACACCGGGGAGCTGTTTTTT.

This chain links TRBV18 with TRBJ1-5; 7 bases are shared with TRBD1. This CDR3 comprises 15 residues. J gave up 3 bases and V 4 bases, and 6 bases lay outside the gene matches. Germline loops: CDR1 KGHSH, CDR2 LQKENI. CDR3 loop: CASSHGTAINQPQHF. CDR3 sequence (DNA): TGTGCCAGCTCACATGGGACAGCTATCAATCAGCCCCAGCATTTT.

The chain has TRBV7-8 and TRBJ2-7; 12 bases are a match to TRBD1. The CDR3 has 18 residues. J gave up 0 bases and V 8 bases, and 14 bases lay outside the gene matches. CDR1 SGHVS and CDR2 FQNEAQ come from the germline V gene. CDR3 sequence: CASGFPGQGALYSYEQYF. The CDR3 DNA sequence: TGTGCCAGCGGATTCCCGGGACAGGGGGCCCTTTACTCCTACGAGCAGTACTTC.

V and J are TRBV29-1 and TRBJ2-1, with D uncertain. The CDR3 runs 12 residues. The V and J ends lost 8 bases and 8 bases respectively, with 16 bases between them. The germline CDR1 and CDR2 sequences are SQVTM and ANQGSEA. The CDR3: CSLGLVEDEQFF. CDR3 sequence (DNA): TGCAGCCTTGGTCTAGTCGAAGATGAGCAGTTCTTC.

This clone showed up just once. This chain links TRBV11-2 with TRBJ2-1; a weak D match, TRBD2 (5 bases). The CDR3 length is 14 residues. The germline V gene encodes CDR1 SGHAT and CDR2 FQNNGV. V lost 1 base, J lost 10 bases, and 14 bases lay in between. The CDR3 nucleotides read TGTGCCAGCAGCTTAGCTCCTAGCCCCAGAGAGCAGTTCTTC. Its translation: CASSLAPSPREQFF.

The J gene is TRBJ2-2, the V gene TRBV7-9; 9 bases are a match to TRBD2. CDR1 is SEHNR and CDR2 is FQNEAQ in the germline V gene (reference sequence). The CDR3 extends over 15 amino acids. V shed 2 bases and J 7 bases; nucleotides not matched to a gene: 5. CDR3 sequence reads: CASSLSGGFVGELFF. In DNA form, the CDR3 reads TGTGCCAGCAGCTTAAGCGGGGGGTTCGTCGGGGAGCTGTTTTTT.

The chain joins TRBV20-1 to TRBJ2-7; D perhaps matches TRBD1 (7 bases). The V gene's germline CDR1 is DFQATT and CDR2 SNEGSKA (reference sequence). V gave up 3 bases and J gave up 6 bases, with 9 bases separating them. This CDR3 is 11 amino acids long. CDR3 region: CSAREGAEQYF. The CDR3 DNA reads TGCAGTGCTAGGGAGGGGGCCGAGCAGTACTTC.

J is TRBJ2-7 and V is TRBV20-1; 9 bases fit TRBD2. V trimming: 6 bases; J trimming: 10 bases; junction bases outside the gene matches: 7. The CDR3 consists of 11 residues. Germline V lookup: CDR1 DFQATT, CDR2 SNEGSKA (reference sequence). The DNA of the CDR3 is TGCAGTGCAAGGGCTAGCGGGGCCCAGTACTTC. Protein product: CSARASGAQYF.